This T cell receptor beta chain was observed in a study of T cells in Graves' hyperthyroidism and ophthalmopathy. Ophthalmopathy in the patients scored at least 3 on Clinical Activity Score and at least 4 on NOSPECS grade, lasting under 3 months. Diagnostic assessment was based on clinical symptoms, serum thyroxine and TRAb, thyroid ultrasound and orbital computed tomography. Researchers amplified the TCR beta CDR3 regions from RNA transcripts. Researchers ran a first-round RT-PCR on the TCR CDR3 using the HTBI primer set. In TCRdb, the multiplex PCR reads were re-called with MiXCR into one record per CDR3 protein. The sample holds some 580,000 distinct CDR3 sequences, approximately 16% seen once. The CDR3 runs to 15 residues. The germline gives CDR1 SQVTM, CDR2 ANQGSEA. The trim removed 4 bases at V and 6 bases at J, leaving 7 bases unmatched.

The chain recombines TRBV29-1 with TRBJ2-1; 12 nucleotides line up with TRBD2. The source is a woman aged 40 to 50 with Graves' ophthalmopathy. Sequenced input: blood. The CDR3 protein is CSVGKGLAGSNEQFF. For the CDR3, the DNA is TGCAGCGTTGGGAAAGGACTAGCGGGGAGCAATGAGCAGTTCTTC.